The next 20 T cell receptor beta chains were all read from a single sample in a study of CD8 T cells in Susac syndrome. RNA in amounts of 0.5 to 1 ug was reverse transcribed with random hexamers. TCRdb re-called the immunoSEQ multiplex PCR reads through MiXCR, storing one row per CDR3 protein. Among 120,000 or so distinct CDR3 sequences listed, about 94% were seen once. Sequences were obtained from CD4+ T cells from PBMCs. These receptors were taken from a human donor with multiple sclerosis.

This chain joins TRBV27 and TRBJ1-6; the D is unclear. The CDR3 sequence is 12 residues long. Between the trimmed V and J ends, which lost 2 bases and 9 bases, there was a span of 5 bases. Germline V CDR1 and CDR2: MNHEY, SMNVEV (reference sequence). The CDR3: CASSLRGSPLHF. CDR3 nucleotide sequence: TGTGCCAGCAGTTTAAGAGGTTCACCCCTCCACTTT.

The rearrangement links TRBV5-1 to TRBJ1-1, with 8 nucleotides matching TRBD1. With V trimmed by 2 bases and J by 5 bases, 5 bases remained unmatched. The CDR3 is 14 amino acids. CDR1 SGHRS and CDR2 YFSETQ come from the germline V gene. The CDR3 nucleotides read TGCGCCAGCAGCTTTTACAGGACAGGGACTGAAGCTTTCTTT. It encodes CASSFYRTGTEAFF.

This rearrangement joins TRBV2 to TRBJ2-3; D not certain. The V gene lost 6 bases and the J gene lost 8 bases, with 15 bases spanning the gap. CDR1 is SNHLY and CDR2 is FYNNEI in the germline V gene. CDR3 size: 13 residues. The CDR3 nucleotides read TGTGCCAGCAGGGGTCAAAGGAGTGGTACGCAGTATTTT. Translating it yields CASRGQRSGTQYF.

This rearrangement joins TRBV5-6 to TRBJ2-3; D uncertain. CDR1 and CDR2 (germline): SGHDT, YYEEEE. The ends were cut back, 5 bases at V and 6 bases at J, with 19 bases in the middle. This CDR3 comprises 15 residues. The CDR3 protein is CASSTDPGPRDTQYF. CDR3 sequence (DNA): TGTGCCAGCAGTACCGACCCGGGCCCCCGGGATACGCAGTATTTT.

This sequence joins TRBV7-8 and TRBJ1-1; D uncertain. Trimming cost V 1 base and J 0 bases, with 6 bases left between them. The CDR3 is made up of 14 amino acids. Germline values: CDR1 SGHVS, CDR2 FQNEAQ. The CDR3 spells CASSLDQLNTEAFF. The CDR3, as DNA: TGTGCCAGCAGCTTAGACCAGCTGAACACTGAAGCTTTCTTT.

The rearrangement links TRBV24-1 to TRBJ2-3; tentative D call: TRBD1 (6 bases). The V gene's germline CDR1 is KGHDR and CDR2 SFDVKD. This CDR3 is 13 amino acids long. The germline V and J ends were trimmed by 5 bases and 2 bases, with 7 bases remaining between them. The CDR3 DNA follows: TGTGCCACCAGTGTGGGGGCCACAGATACGCAGTATTTT. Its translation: CATSVGATDTQYF.

The CDR3 spells CASSERLAGGQETQYF. CDR3 coding DNA: TGTGCCAGCAGCGAAAGACTAGCGGGGGGGCAAGAGACCCAGTACTTC. The rearrangement joins TRBV3-1 to TRBJ2-5; 14 bases agree with TRBD2. The trim removed 5 bases at V and 2 bases at J, leaving 4 bases unmatched. Germline assignment: CDR1 LGHDT and CDR2 YNNKEL (reference sequence). There are 16 residues in the CDR3.

The CDR3 DNA reads as TGCGCCAGCAGCCCCGGCCGAACTGCATCCTACAATGAGCAGTTCTTC. This codes for CASSPGRTASYNEQFF. The V call is TRBV5-1, the J call TRBJ2-1, with no clear D. V shed 4 bases and J shed 1 base, with 15 bases lying between them. This CDR3 comprises 16 residues. The germline V gene has CDR1 SGHRS and CDR2 YFSETQ.

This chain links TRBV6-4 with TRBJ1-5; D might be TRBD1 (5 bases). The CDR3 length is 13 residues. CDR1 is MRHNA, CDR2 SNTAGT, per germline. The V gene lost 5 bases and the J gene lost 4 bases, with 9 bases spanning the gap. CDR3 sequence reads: CASSRDRNQPQHF. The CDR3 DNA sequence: TGTGCCAGCAGTAGAGACAGAAATCAGCCCCAGCATTTT.

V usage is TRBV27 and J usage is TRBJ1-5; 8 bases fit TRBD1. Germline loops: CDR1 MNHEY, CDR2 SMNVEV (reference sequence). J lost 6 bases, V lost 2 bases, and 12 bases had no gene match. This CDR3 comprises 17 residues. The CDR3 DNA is TGTGCCAGCAGTTTAAAATTCCCTCAGGGGGCAGGTCAGCCCCAGCATTTT. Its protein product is CASSLKFPQGAGQPQHF.

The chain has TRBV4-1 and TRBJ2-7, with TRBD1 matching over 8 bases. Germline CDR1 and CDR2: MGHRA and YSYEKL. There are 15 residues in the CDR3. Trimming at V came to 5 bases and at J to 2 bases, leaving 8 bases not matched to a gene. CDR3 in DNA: TGCGCCAGCAGCTCCCGTAGGACAGGGCCCTACGAGCAGTACTTC. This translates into CASSSRRTGPYEQYF.

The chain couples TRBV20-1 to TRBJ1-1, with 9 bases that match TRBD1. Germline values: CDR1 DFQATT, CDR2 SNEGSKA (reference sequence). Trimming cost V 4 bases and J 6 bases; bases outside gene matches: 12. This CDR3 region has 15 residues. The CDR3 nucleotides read TGCAGTGCTACAACCAGACAGGGGGTTTTCTCTGAAGCTTTCTTT. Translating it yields CSATTRQGVFSEAFF.

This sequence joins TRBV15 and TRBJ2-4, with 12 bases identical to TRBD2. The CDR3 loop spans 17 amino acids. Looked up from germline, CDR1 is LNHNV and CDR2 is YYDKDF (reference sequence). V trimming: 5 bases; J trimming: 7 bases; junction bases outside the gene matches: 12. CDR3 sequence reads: CATSFWETSGRRNIQYF. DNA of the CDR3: TGTGCCACCAGCTTCTGGGAGACTAGCGGGAGAAGGAACATTCAGTACTTC.

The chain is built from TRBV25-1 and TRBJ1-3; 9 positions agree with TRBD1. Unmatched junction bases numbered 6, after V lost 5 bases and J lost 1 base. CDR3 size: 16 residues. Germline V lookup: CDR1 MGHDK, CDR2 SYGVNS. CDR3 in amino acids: CASSLTGTGSGNTIYF. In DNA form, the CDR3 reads TGTGCCAGCAGTTTGACCGGGACAGGGTCTGGAAACACCATATATTTT.

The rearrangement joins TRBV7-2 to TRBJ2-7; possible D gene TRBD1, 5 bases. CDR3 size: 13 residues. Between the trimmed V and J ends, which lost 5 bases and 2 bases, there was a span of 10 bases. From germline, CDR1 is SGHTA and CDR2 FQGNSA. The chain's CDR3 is CASSLQVTYEQYF. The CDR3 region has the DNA TGTGCCAGCAGCCTACAGGTCACCTACGAGCAGTACTTC.

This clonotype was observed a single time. This chain's CDR3 is CASRKDRANTEAFF. Here the CDR3 DNA reads TGTGCCAGCAGAAAAGACAGGGCGAACACTGAAGCTTTCTTT. This chain links TRBV7-2 with TRBJ1-1; 7 nucleotides line up with TRBD1. The CDR3 is 14 residues long. Trimming took 6 bases from V and 1 from J; bases not matched to a gene: 5. The germline V gene has CDR1 SGHTA and CDR2 FQGNSA.

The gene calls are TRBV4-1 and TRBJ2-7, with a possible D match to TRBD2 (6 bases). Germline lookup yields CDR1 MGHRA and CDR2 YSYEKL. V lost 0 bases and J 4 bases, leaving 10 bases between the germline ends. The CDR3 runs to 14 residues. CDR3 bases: TGCGCCAGCAGCCAAGATAGCGGTTTGTACGAGCAGTACTTC. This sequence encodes CASSQDSGLYEQYF.

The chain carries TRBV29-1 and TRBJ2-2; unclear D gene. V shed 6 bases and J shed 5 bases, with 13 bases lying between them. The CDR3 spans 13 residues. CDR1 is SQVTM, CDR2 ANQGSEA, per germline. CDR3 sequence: CSVGIIVTGELFF. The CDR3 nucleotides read TGCAGCGTGGGGATCATTGTGACCGGGGAGCTGTTTTTT.

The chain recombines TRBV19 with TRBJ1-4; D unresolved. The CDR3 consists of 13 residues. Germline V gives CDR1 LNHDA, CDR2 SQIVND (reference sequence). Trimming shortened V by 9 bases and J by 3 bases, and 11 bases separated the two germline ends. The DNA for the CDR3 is TGTGCCAGCCGACCCTACGCTAATGAAAAACTGTTTTTT. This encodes CASRPYANEKLFF.

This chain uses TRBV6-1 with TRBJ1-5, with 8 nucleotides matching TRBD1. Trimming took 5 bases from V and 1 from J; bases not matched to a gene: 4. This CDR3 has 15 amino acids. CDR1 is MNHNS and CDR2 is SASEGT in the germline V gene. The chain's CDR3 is CASSSGGASNQPQHF. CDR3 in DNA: TGTGCCAGCAGTTCAGGGGGCGCGAGCAATCAGCCCCAGCATTTT.